This T cell receptor beta chain was sequenced during a study of shared clonotypes between healthy human individuals. Study-wide context: Contributing individuals were two females and a few males aged 18 to 49. Three CD4 naive, three CD4 memory, two CD8 naive and one CD8 memory plate were used per donor. Findings and caveats of the study: Naive subsets tended to show greater estimated richness than memory subsets.

Assay runs were performed at deep level. Method: immunoSEQ multiplex PCR; TCRdb's copy keeps in-frame clones and lacks some. The sample shows some 2,400,000 clones, approximately 94% of them seen only once. Germline CDR1 reads MNHEY; CDR2 reads SVGAGI. V lost 8 bases and J lost 4, with 15 bases in between. There are 13 residues in the CDR3. About this clone: Its antigen is as yet unknown.

Sequencing used naive CD4+ T cells sorted from blood. Subset: CD45RA+ positively selected. This receptor was obtained from a man between 18 and 35 years old in good health. This chain links TRBV6-5 with TRBJ2-7, with D perhaps TRBD1 or TRBD2 (6 bases each). CDR3 loop: CASARGAPYEQYF. The CDR3 DNA follows: TGTGCCAGCGCAAGGGGGGCGCCTTACGAGCAGTACTTC.